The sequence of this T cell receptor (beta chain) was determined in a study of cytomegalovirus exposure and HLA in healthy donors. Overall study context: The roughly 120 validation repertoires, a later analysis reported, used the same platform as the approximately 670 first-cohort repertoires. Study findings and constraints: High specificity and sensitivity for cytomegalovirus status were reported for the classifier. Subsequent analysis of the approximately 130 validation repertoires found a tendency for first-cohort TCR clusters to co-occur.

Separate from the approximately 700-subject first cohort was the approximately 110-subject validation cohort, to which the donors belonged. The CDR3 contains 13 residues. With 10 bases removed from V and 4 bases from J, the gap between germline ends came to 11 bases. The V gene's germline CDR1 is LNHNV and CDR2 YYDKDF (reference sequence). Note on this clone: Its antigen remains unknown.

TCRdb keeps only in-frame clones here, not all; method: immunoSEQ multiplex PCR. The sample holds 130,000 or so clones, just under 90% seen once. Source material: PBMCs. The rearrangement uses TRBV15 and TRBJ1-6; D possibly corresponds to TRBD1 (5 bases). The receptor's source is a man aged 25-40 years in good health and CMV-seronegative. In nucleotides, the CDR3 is TGTGCCAGCGCAGGGTTTTATAATTCACCCCTCCACTTT. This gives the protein CASAGFYNSPLHF.